This T cell receptor (beta chain) was recovered during a study of Graves' ophthalmopathy and Graves' hyperthyroidism. Study observations and caveats: A majority of expanded thyroid clonotypes exceeding 0.001 frequency were likewise present in blood.

The V gene's germline CDR1 is LNHDA and CDR2 SQIVND (reference sequence). The V gene lost 9 bases and the J gene lost 3 bases, with 21 bases spanning the gap. This CDR3 region has 15 residues. About 10 ml of fresh blood yielded the PBMCs by density gradient. Amplified TCR beta CDR3 regions were obtained using RNA transcripts as template. The workflow started with a first-round RT-PCR run with HTBI primers and then moved on to a second-round multiplex PCR. TCRdb reprocessed the multiplex PCR reads with MiXCR, giving one entry per CDR3 protein. The sample lists almost 750,000 distinct CDR3 sequences; roughly 40% were seen once. About this clonotype itself: Antigen specificity is unknown.

Sequencing was carried out using peripheral blood. The chain is built from TRBV19 and TRBJ2-7; a weak D match, TRBD2 (6 bases). The sequence derives from an adult man with Graves' ophthalmopathy. The CDR3 protein is CASSPGGSLNYEQYF. CDR3 coding DNA: TGTGCCAGCTCACCCGGGGGATCCCTAAACTACGAGCAGTACTTC.